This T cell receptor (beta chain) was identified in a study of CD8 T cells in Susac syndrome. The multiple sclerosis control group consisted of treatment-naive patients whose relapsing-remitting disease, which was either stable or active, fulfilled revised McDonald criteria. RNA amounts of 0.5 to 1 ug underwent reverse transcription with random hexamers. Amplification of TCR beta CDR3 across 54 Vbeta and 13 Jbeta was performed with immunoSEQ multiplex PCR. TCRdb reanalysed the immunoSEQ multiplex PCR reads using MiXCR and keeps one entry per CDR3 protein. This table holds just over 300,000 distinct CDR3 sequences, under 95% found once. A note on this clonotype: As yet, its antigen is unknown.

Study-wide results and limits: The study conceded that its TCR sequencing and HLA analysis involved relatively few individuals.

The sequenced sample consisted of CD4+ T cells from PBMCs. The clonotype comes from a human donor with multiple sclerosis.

CDR3 amino acids: CASSLVQGNTDTQYF. CDR3 nucleotide sequence: TGCGCCAGCAGCTTGGTACAGGGAAACACAGATACGCAGTATTTT. V usage is TRBV5-1 and J usage is TRBJ2-3; possibly TRBD1 for D (6 bases). The CDR3 consists of 15 residues. The germline gives CDR1 SGHRS, CDR2 YFSETQ. The germline V and J ends were trimmed by 0 bases and 2 bases, with 10 bases remaining between them.